Below are 13 T cell receptor beta chains sequenced from a single sample in a study of response to subunit inactivated influenza vaccine. TCRdb used MiXCR to reprocess the RT-PCR reads, holding one entry per CDR3 protein. The sample yields more than 450,000 distinct CDR3 sequences, around 8% seen once. Sequenced here: PBMCs from blood, sampled roughly 24 months after vaccination. Receptors were obtained from a man aged 45-69 years who received an inactivated influenza vaccine.

In this sample, this clonotype turned up many times. J is TRBJ2-3 and V is TRBV12-3 or TRBV12-4, with 7 bases lining up with TRBD2. Trimming removed 8 bases from V and 3 bases from J; junction bases left unmatched: 8. The CDR3 consists of 14 residues. The CDR3 DNA reads TGTGCCAGCGGTCGGGGGGTTGTAACAGATACGCAGTATTTT. It specifies CASGRGVVTDTQYF.

The gene calls are TRBV7-9 and TRBJ1-4; 7 positions agree with TRBD1. With V trimmed by 4 bases and J by 14 bases, 13 bases remained unmatched. The CDR3 has 14 amino acids. Germline CDR1 reads SEHNR; CDR2 reads FQNEAQ (reference sequence). CDR3 protein: CASSSGGQGSVLFF. CDR3 sequence (DNA): TGTGCCAGCAGCTCAGGGGGTCAGGGCAGCGTCCTGTTTTTT.

This clonotype has just a few counts. The chain recombines TRBV7-2 with TRBJ2-3; no clear D. Germline V gene sequence: CDR1 SGHTA, CDR2 FQGNSA. CDR3 length: 13 amino acids. Trimming stripped 4 bases from V and 7 bases from J, with 12 bases between. For the CDR3, the DNA is TGTGCCAGCAGCTCCGCTTTACGCCATACGCAGTATTTT. Its protein product is CASSSALRHTQYF. Using reference TRBV7-2 and TRBJ2-3 for the parts outside the CDR3, the full variable domain is GAGVSQSPSNKVTEKGKDVELRCDPISGHTALYWYRQSLGQGLEFLIYFQGNSAPDKSGLPSDRFSAERTGGSVSTLTIQRTQQEDSAVYLCASSSALRHTQYFGPGTRLTVL.

This clonotype was detected a few times. The chain carries TRBV5-1 and TRBJ2-5; 10 positions match TRBD2. V lost 4 bases and J lost 1; bases outside the gene matches: 10. The CDR3 totals 17 residues. The germline CDR1 and CDR2 sequences are SGHRS and YFSETQ. CDR3 amino acids: CASSLLGTSARQETQYF. For the CDR3, the DNA is TGCGCCAGCAGCCTATTGGGGACTAGCGCCCGCCAAGAGACCCAGTACTTC.

J is TRBJ1-6 and V is TRBV4-3, with a weak D call TRBD1 (6 bases). The CDR3 has 18 amino acids. Germline CDR1 is LGHNA and CDR2 is YSLEER. Between the trimmed V and J ends, which lost 0 bases and 7 bases, there was a span of 19 bases. Written as DNA, the CDR3 is TGCGCCAGCAGCCAAGAAATCCCCCGGGCAGGGGCAAATTCACCCCTCCACTTT. This gives the protein CASSQEIPRAGANSPLHF.

This clonotype came up a few times. The J gene is TRBJ1-6, the V gene TRBV18, with 9 nucleotides matching TRBD1. In germline, CDR1 is KGHSH, CDR2 LQKENI. This CDR3 is built from 15 residues. V was pared by 6 bases and J by 7 bases, with 7 bases of the junction left unmatched. The CDR3 protein is CASSSGTGINSPLHF. The CDR3, as DNA: TGTGCCAGCTCCTCCGGGACAGGGATCAATTCACCCCTCCACTTT. Variable domain in full (rest from reference TRBV18 and TRBJ1-6): NAGVMQNPRHLVRRRGQEARLRCSPMKGHSHVYWYRQLPEEGLKFMVYLQKENIIDESGMPKERFSAEFPKEGPSILRIQQVVRGDSAAYFCASSSGTGINSPLHFGNGTRLTVT.

This clonotype was detected ten times or more. This chain uses TRBV5-1 with TRBJ2-5; 7 bases align to TRBD2. The CDR3 loop spans 15 amino acids. Per the germline V gene, CDR1 is SGHRS and CDR2 is YFSETQ. J lost 2 bases, V lost 5 bases, and 9 bases had no gene match. The CDR3 region is CASSSSGARQETQYF. CDR3 bases: TGCGCCAGCAGTTCAAGCGGGGCCAGACAAGAGACCCAGTACTTC.

This sequence joins TRBV29-1 and TRBJ1-1; D uncertain. From germline, CDR1 is SQVTM and CDR2 ANQGSEA. This CDR3 is built from 12 residues. V gave up 5 bases and J gave up 7 bases, with 14 bases separating them. CDR3 sequence (DNA): TGCAGCGTTAGTGGCTTTAATAATGAAGCTTTCTTT. Amino acid sequence: CSVSGFNNEAFF.

This chain links TRBV15 with TRBJ1-5; D gene ambiguous. Germline CDR1 is LNHNV and CDR2 is YYDKDF (reference sequence). The CDR3 spans 14 residues. V was clipped by 3 bases and J by 7 bases, with 13 bases between them. In DNA, the CDR3 is TGTGCCACCAGCAGCGCCTTGGGCGACCAGCCCCAGCATTTT. Amino acids: CATSSALGDQPQHF.

This clonotype was picked up a small number of times. The V gene is TRBV19, the J gene TRBJ1-1; 9 bases agree with TRBD1. The CDR3 is 15 amino acids. In germline, CDR1 is LNHDA, CDR2 SQIVND (reference sequence). V lost 3 bases and J lost 0; bases outside the gene matches: 2. This CDR3 is CASSMGQGLNTEAFF. The CDR3, as DNA: TGTGCCAGTAGTATGGGACAGGGTCTGAACACTGAAGCTTTCTTT.

In this sample, this clonotype turned up many times. The chain uses TRBV11-2 and TRBJ2-1; D remains unclear. This CDR3 region has 17 residues. The germline V gene has CDR1 SGHAT and CDR2 FQNNGV. V was clipped by 2 bases and J by 4 bases, with 18 bases between them. As DNA, the CDR3 is TGTGCCAGCAGCTTACGATTTGGCGGATCGGCTTACAATGAGCAGTTCTTC. Its translation: CASSLRFGGSAYNEQFF.

V and J are TRBV20-1 and TRBJ2-3; D possibly corresponds to TRBD2 (6 bases). The CDR3 contains 16 residues. V lost 3 bases, J lost 1 base, and 17 bases lay in between. Germline V gives CDR1 DFQATT, CDR2 SNEGSKA (reference sequence). In nucleotides, the CDR3 is TGCAGTGCTAGGTCGGGTTCCGGGGGACGCACAGATACGCAGTATTTT. Protein sequence: CSARSGSGGRTDTQYF.

Worth noting for this clonotype: A read error is possible here, since a much larger clone lies one base away. V and J are TRBV6-2 or TRBV6-3 and TRBJ1-1; the D gene is possibly TRBD1 (5 bases). V gave up 8 bases and J gave up 5 bases, with 21 bases separating them. Germline V gives CDR1 MNHEY, CDR2 SVGEGT. The CDR3 contains 15 residues. The CDR3, as DNA: TGTGCCAGCTGTGCCCGAGCGGGGCGAGGGACTGAAGCTTTCTTT. Translating gives CASCARAGRGTEAFF.